This T cell receptor beta chain came from a study of shared clonotypes between healthy human individuals. Broader study findings: Relative to their counterparts shared across all four donors, non-shared clonotypes exhibited diminished generation probabilities.

Sequenced by immunoSEQ multiplex PCR; TCRdb stores in-frame clones only, minus some. The data hold about 590,000 clones, with nearly 97% observed a single time. Only CD45RO-negative cells positively selected for CCR7 counted as naive CD8 cells, so terminally differentiated effector memory CD45RA+ cells were excluded. Germline values: CDR1 LGHNA, CDR2 YNFKEQ. The CDR3 spans 13 residues. Deletions cut 3 bases from V and 2 bases from J, with 7 bases between. In its sample, this clone was seen a few times. The antigen is unknown. The V gene is TRBV4-2, the J gene TRBJ1-2, with D possibly TRBD1 on 5 matching bases. Material: naive CD8+ T cells sorted from blood. The receptor was derived from a woman aged 25 to 45 in good health. This chain's CDR3 is CASSQRTNYGYTF. CDR3 in DNA: TGTGCCAGCAGCCAGAGGACAAACTATGGCTACACCTTC.